This TCR beta chain was identified during a study of T cells after yellow fever vaccination. Study-level points and caveats: Contaminants from the bulk population, in the form of abundant clonotypes, could be found in FACS-sorted repertoires. The secondary response peaked faster, at day 5 versus 15, but was weaker.

This clonotype was recorded many times. What it binds is not known. MiXCR, applied by TCRdb to the 5' RACE reads, yields one record per CDR3 protein. Counted here are a few hundred thousand distinct CDR3 sequences, around 3.6% occurring once; the ten biggest clones make up 23%. Germline trimming cut 6 bases from V and 4 bases from J; bases unmatched to any gene: 8. CDR3 size: 14 residues. CDR1 and CDR2 (germline): SEHNR, FQNEAQ (reference sequence). The chain carries TRBV7-9 and TRBJ1-1; 7 nucleotides match TRBD1. The clonotype comes from a man younger than 30 who received the YFV17D yellow fever vaccine. The source material was PBMCs, sampled on the day of the yellow fever booster vaccination. In nucleotides, the CDR3 is TGTGCCAGCAGGCCGTCGACAGGGAGCACTGAAGCTTTCTTT. Protein: CASRPSTGSTEAFF.